The entry below gives a single T cell receptor (beta chain) sequence along with its context. As yet, its antigen is unknown. This entry comes from a study of CD4 T cells in relation to SARS-CoV-2 and coronaviruses. Study observations and caveats: No crossreactivity against non-spike viral proteins was tested here. Around two thirds of donors had memory CD4+ clonotypes crossrecognizing SARS-CoV-2 and common cold coronavirus spike.

Assay used: immunoSEQ multiplex PCR; TCRdb lists only in-frame clones, some missing. The table shows 35,000 to 45,000 clones, with under 85% occurring only once. The germline V and J ends were trimmed by 3 bases and 5 bases, with 4 bases remaining between them. This CDR3 has 11 residues. Germline CDR1 and CDR2: MNHEY and SVGEGT. The receptor's source is an adult with COVID-19. This chain uses TRBV6-2 or TRBV6-3 with TRBJ2-5; unclear D gene. Sequenced material: memory CD4+ T cells from PBMCs, cultured in vitro. In nucleotides, the CDR3 is TGTGCCAGCAGTTATCCGGAGACCCAGTACTTC. This codes for CASSYPETQYF.